What follows is one TCR beta chain and its context. V gave up 4 bases and J gave up 4 bases, with 17 bases separating them. The germline CDR1 and CDR2 sequences are SQVTM and ANQGSEA. CDR3 length: 15 residues. This entry belongs to a study of cytomegalovirus exposure and HLA in healthy donors. PCR primers comprised 60 Vbeta and 13 Jbeta primers. Sequencing used immunoSEQ multiplex PCR; TCRdb keeps in-frame clones, though not all of them. The table gives 200,000 to 250,000 clones; the top ten clones make up roughly 1.2% of it. This receptor was taken from a girl aged 2-10 years in good health and CMV-seropositive. This sequence joins TRBV29-1 and TRBJ1-3, with TRBD1 as a possible D gene (6 bases). Sequencing was carried out using PBMCs. The CDR3 DNA follows: TGCAGCGTTGCCCTGCTTGGACAGCTCGGAAACACCATATATTTT. Protein product: CSVALLGQLGNTIYF.